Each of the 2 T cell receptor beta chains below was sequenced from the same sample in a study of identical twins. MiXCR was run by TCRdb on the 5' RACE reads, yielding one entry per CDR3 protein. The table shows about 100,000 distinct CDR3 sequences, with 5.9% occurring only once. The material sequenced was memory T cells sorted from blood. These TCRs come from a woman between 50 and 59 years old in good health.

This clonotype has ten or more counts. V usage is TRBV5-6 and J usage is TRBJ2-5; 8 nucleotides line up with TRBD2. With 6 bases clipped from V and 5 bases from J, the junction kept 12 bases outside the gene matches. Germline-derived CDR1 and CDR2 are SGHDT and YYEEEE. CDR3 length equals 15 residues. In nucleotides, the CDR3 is TGTGCCAGCACCCCGGGGAGCGGGAGAATGGAGACCCAGTACTTC. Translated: CASTPGSGRMETQYF.

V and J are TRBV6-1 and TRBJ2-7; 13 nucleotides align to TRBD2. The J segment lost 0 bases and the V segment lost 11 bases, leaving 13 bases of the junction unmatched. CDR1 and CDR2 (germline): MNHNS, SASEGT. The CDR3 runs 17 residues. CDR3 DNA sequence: TGTGCCTCAAAAAGGGGGACTAGCGGGACCAGCTCCTACGAGCAGTACTTC. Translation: CASKRGTSGTSSYEQYF.